What follows is one TCR beta chain and its context. The data are from a study of blood T cell repertoires in COVID-19. As for the study in general: Spain, Italy and the United States supplied samples that represented acute and convalescent COVID-19.

The protocol was immunoSEQ multiplex PCR, while the TCRdb copy is restricted to in-frame clones and leaves out a portion. The data hold about 260,000 clones, with roughly 90% observed a single time. The TCR comes from a woman between 50 and 59 years old who had recovered from COVID-19. The material sequenced was PBMCs or T cells enriched from blood (not recorded which).

The CDR3 DNA is TGCGCCAGCAGCAGGACACCCGGCCGTTTCGGCAATCAGCCCCAGCATTTT. Amino acid sequence: CASSRTPGRFGNQPQHF. The V gene is TRBV5-1, the J gene TRBJ1-5; tentatively, D is TRBD1 (5 bases). Deletions cut 4 bases from V and 2 bases from J, with 19 bases between. The CDR3 contains 17 residues. Germline CDR1 SGHRS, CDR2 YFSETQ. Full variable domain (remainder filled in from reference TRBV5-1 and TRBJ1-5): KAGVTQTPRYLIKTRGQQVTLSCSPISGHRSVSWYQQTPGQGLQFLFEYFSETQRNKGNFPGRFSGRQFSNSRSEMNVSTLELGDSALYLCASSRTPGRFGNQPQHFGDGTRLSIL.